This T cell receptor beta chain came from a study of CD8 T cells in ankylosing spondylitis. Molecular-barcoded quantitative 5'-RACE produced these TCR beta libraries. TCRdb passed the 5' RACE reads through MiXCR, listing each CDR3 protein once. The table shows approximately 140,000 distinct CDR3 sequences, with 7.5% to 9.5% occurring only once. The CDR3 extends over 14 amino acids. From germline, CDR1 is DFQATT and CDR2 SNEGSKA (reference sequence). The germline V and J ends were trimmed by 0 bases and 7 bases, with 15 bases remaining between them. The study's findings and limits: Reportedly, matched ankylosing spondylitis synovial fluid was significantly enriched for disease-linked clones.

Points on this clonotype: Its target is not known.

The chain recombines TRBV20-1 with TRBJ2-5; D may be TRBD2 (6 bases). The TCR was taken from a male donor with ankylosing spondylitis. The sequenced sample consisted of synovial fluid, either unsorted or a sorted T cell fraction (not recorded which). The CDR3 is CSARDHGGSGTQYF. The CDR3 bases are TGCAGTGCTAGAGATCACGGGGGTTCCGGGACCCAGTACTTC.